This TCR beta chain was sequenced for a study of CD8+ T cells in alopecia areata. The CDR3 loop spans 14 amino acids. The V segment lost 0 bases and the J segment 5 bases; nucleotides outside the gene matches: 2. From germline, CDR1 is SGHRS and CDR2 YFSETQ. Sequencing relied on a cDNA template that was reverse transcribed from extracted RNA. The protocol was immunoSEQ multiplex PCR, while the TCRdb copy is restricted to in-frame clones and leaves out a portion. The sample lists 65,000 to 95,000 clones, roughly 51% seen once, with approximately 5.4% in the top ten. From alopecia areata patients, lesional scalp punch biopsies and peripheral blood were collected.

The clonotype originates from a human donor with alopecia areata. This rearrangement joins TRBV5-1 to TRBJ1-1, with 9 bases fitting TRBD1. The material sequenced was NKG2D-high CD8+ T cells sorted from blood. The chain's CDR3 is CASSLDGQGTEAFF. The CDR3 nucleotides are TGCGCCAGCAGCTTGGACGGACAGGGGACTGAAGCTTTCTTT.